One sample yielded the 21 T cell receptor beta chains listed below, sequenced in a study of blood T cells in healthy people across ages. Alongside a J-beta primer mix, a sample-barcoded 5' primer served in a second PCR lasting about 7 to 11 cycles. TCRdb ran MiXCR on the 5' RACE reads and lists one entry per CDR3 protein. The sample contains approximately 800,000 distinct CDR3 sequences, 53% of which appear only once. Material: blood. These receptors all come from an elderly man in good health.

This chain links TRBV5-1 with TRBJ1-2; D not certain. CDR1 and CDR2 from the germline V gene are SGHRS and YFSETQ. Trimming removed 4 bases at V and 6 bases at J, with 22 bases between. The CDR3 spans 16 residues. The CDR3 DNA reads as TGCGCCAGCAGCCCCGGCGGCGGGAGGCTAGAGAATGGCTACACCTTC. This gives the protein CASSPGGGRLENGYTF.

The genes are TRBV20-1 and TRBJ2-3, with TRBD2 identical over 7 bases. The CDR3 loop spans 12 amino acids. Germline V gene lookup returns CDR1 DFQATT and CDR2 SNEGSKA (reference sequence). Germline trimming cut 8 bases from V and 5 bases from J; bases unmatched to any gene: 7. CDR3 residues: CSLGRGVDTQYF. The DNA of the CDR3 is TGCAGTCTGGGACGGGGGGTAGATACGCAGTATTTT.

A remark on this clonotype: A read error is possible here, since a much larger clone lies one base away. The V call is TRBV20-1, the J call TRBJ2-7; 9 bases are a match to TRBD2. The CDR3 is 17 residues long. Germline assignment: CDR1 DFQATT and CDR2 SNEGSKA (reference sequence). Losses at the gene ends were 6 bases for V and 7 bases for J; bases not matched to a gene: 22. CDR3 in DNA: TGCAGTGCCCGGATCGATAGCGGGAGAGCTCCTAGGGATGAGCAGTACTTC. This encodes CSARIDSGRAPRDEQYF.

In its sample, this clonotype was seen once. The V gene is TRBV5-1, the J gene TRBJ2-2; no definite D call. V was pared by 0 bases and J by 5 bases, with 5 bases between. The CDR3 extends over 13 amino acids. Germline CDR1 reads SGHRS; CDR2 reads YFSETQ. CDR3 sequence: CASSLDATGELFF. For the CDR3, the DNA is TGCGCCAGCAGCTTGGACGCGACCGGGGAGCTGTTTTTT.

The gene calls are TRBV2 and TRBJ2-5; D ambiguous. The CDR3 totals 14 residues. Trimming took 5 bases from V and 3 from J, leaving 13 bases between them. CDR1 is SNHLY, CDR2 FYNNEI, per germline. CDR3 sequence: CASSFRPNKETQYF. DNA for the CDR3: TGTGCCAGCAGTTTCCGGCCTAACAAAGAGACCCAGTACTTC.

This chain joins TRBV7-8 and TRBJ1-1; no clear D gene. V lost 1 base and J 3 bases, leaving 9 bases between the germline ends. Germline CDR1 is SGHVS and CDR2 is FQNEAQ. This CDR3 is 14 amino acids long. CDR3 nucleotides: TGTGCCAGCAGCTTAGACCCGGTTTACACTGAAGCTTTCTTT. Translated: CASSLDPVYTEAFF.

The rearrangement links TRBV28 to TRBJ2-7, with 10 bases aligning to TRBD2. The length of the CDR3 is 15 residues. J was trimmed by 0 bases and V by 6 bases; bases with no gene match: 5. The germline V gene encodes CDR1 MDHEN and CDR2 SYDVKM. CDR3 sequence: CASSGAGGLSYEQYF. The DNA of the CDR3 is TGTGCCAGCAGCGGAGCGGGAGGGCTCTCCTACGAGCAGTACTTC. The full variable domain, with the rest looked up from reference TRBV28 and TRBJ2-7, is DVKVTQSSRYLVKRTGEKVFLECVQDMDHENMFWYRQDPGLGLRLIYFSYDVKMKEKGDIPEGYSVSREKKERFSLILESASTNQTSMYLCASSGAGGLSYEQYFGPGTRLTVT.

The chain combines TRBV20-1 with TRBJ2-4; D might be TRBD2 (5 bases). The DNA end favors TRBJ2-7, so the J call may be wrong. The length of the CDR3 is 12 residues. Germline V gene lookup returns CDR1 DFQATT and CDR2 SNEGSKA (reference sequence). CDR3 region: CSASGEHYEQYF. The CDR3 DNA sequence: TGCAGTGCTAGTGGGGAGCACTACGAGCAGTACTTC.

The gene calls are TRBV2 and TRBJ2-5, with TRBD2 matching 9 bases. The end of the DNA fits TRBJ2-7 better, so the J call may be wrong. Germline V lookup: CDR1 SNHLY, CDR2 FYNNEI. This CDR3 spans 14 amino acids. The CDR3 loop reads CASERPSGVYEQYF. The CDR3 coding sequence is TGTGCCAGCGAACGGCCTAGCGGGGTCTACGAGCAGTACTTC.

This clonotype was detected only a few times. The gene calls are TRBV12-3 or TRBV12-4 and TRBJ2-2, with D possibly matching TRBD2 (5 bases). The CDR3 spans 16 residues. V was clipped by 3 bases and J by 5 bases, with 16 bases between them. The CDR3 spells CASSFRGGVGTGELFF. The CDR3 nucleotides are TGTGCCAGCAGTTTCCGGGGTGGTGTCGGAACCGGGGAGCTGTTTTTT.

This clonotype was seen only a few times. In nucleotides, the CDR3 is TGTGCCAGCAGCCTTAACTCTGGCTACTATGGCTACACCTTC. Translated: CASSLNSGYYGYTF. The chain has TRBV12-3 or TRBV12-4 and TRBJ1-2; no definite D call. CDR3 size: 14 residues. The V end was cut by 6 bases, the J end by 3 bases, with 14 bases between.

This rearrangement joins TRBV20-1 to TRBJ2-3, with D possibly matching TRBD1 (5 bases). Germline V gene lookup returns CDR1 DFQATT and CDR2 SNEGSKA (reference sequence). Trimming removed 4 bases at V and 14 bases at J, with 16 bases between. The CDR3 is 11 amino acids. The CDR3 coding sequence is TGCAGTGCTATCCAGGGAAGATACGCGTATTTT. Amino acid sequence: CSAIQGRYAYF.

This clonotype was recorded only once. V and J are TRBV28 and TRBJ2-1; TRBD2 might be the D (6 bases). Germline V CDR1 and CDR2: MDHEN, SYDVKM. The CDR3 is 17 residues long. V lost 3 bases, J lost 5 bases, and 20 bases lay in between. The DNA of the CDR3 is TGTGCCAGCAGTTTTCTAGCGAGAGTCCCTTTGGACAATGAGCAGTTCTTC. Its translation is CASSFLARVPLDNEQFF.

This clonotype was picked up a small number of times. The V call is TRBV7-2, the J call TRBJ2-3, with 11 positions matching TRBD2. This CDR3 has 14 residues. After removal of 5 bases from V and 8 bases from J, the junction contained 6 bases not matched to a gene. Germline lookup yields CDR1 SGHTA and CDR2 FQGNSA. This CDR3 is CASSISGGAGTQYF. In nucleotides, the CDR3 is TGTGCCAGCAGCATTAGCGGGGGGGCCGGTACGCAGTATTTT.

This clonotype was seen only a few times. The V gene is TRBV6-2 or TRBV6-3, the J gene TRBJ2-7; 11 bases map to TRBD2. J lost 2 bases, V lost 5 bases, and 2 bases had no gene match. The CDR3 sequence is 14 residues long. Germline assignment: CDR1 MNHEY and CDR2 SVGEGT. The CDR3 sequence: CASSRLAGTYEQYF. DNA of the CDR3: TGTGCCAGCAGTCGACTAGCGGGAACCTACGAGCAGTACTTC.

The J gene is TRBJ2-7, the V gene TRBV20-1, with 8 bases lining up with TRBD2. The junction had 6 bases not matched to a gene; V was cut back by 0 bases and J by 2 bases. The V gene's germline CDR1 is DFQATT and CDR2 SNEGSKA (reference sequence). This CDR3 has 15 amino acids. CDR3 in DNA: TGCAGTGCTAGAGATCTTACTAGCGGTGCCTACGAGCAGTACTTC. Protein product: CSARDLTSGAYEQYF.

Worth noting for this clonotype: This may come from a read error, since a much larger clone is one base off. V is TRBV29-1 and J is TRBJ2-5; TRBD1 might be the D (9 bases). The CDR3 is 13 amino acids. Trimming removed 8 bases at V and 11 bases at J, with 24 bases between. Per the germline V gene, CDR1 is SQVTM and CDR2 is ANQGSEA. The CDR3 bases are TGCAGCACGGGACAGGGCCTTTCGGGGGGGCAGTACTTC. The encoded protein is CSTGQGLSGGQYF.

This clonotype showed up just a few times. V is TRBV29-1 and J is TRBJ2-5; no definite D call. Trimming cost V 5 bases and J 2 bases, with 9 bases left between them. From germline, CDR1 is SQVTM and CDR2 ANQGSEA. This CDR3 is 12 amino acids long. The CDR3 sequence is CSVRRVQETQYF. CDR3 in DNA: TGCAGCGTTAGAAGGGTTCAAGAGACCCAGTACTTC.

The chain combines TRBV9 with TRBJ2-1; 11 bases align to TRBD2. With 0 bases clipped from V and 6 bases from J, the junction kept 2 bases outside the gene matches. There are 15 residues in the CDR3. CDR1 is SGDLS and CDR2 is YYNGEE in the germline V gene. CDR3 loop: CASSVVAGGFNEQFF. The CDR3 DNA reads as TGTGCCAGCAGCGTAGTAGCGGGAGGGTTCAATGAGCAGTTCTTC. Looking up the rest from reference TRBV9 and TRBJ2-1 gives the full variable domain: DSGVTQTPKHLITATGQRVTLRCSPRSGDLSVYWYQQSLDQGLQFLIQYYNGEERAKGNILERFSAQQFPDLHSELNLSSLELGDSALYFCASSVVAGGFNEQFFGPGTRLTVL.

The rearrangement joins TRBV3-1 to TRBJ2-5, with TRBD2 identical over 8 bases. The length of the CDR3 is 14 residues. J gave up 6 bases and V 4 bases, and 7 bases lay outside the gene matches. The germline CDR1 and CDR2 sequences are LGHDT and YNNKEL (reference sequence). CDR3: CASSPPGGAQTQYF. The CDR3 DNA is TGTGCCAGCAGCCCCCCGGGGGGGGCCCAGACCCAGTACTTC.

This clonotype was seen only a few times. The chain has TRBV7-2 and TRBJ1-2; possible D gene TRBD1, 5 bases. Germline V gene data show CDR1 as SGHTA and CDR2 as FQGNSA. Trimming stripped 5 bases from V and 4 bases from J, with 14 bases between. The CDR3 has 14 residues. Here the CDR3 DNA reads TGTGCCAGCAGCGTCCTCGGGGGTATCTATGGCTACACCTTC. Its protein is CASSVLGGIYGYTF.